This T cell receptor beta chain originates from a study of T cell clonotyping in hematopoietic cell transplantation. Notes on the study in general: Broader posttransplant TCR repertoire diversity was predicted by graft donor and pretransplant recipient Inverse Simpson Index values. Pathologically expanded recipient clonotypes increased progressively from day 30 to day 180 as diversity fell.

The CDR3 has 16 residues. Trimming at V came to 11 bases and at J to 2 bases, leaving 14 bases not matched to a gene. Germline lookup yields CDR1 SGHAT and CDR2 FQNNGV. By sample fraction, this clone is large. As yet, its antigen is unknown. Sequencing was performed with immunoSEQ multiplex PCR; in TCRdb, only in-frame clones are kept and a portion is missing. The sample includes about 5,400 clones, approximately 80% of them seen just once. The origin of this receptor is a male patient between 60 and 69 years old who had an allogeneic stem cell transplant from an unrelated donor, so the T cells may come from the graft donor. Some clones in this sample may be carry-over from other donors' samples. The V call is TRBV11-2, the J call TRBJ1-3; TRBD1 matches at 8 bases. Specimen: peripheral blood mononuclear cells, collected 30 days after allogeneic stem cell transplant. The CDR3 DNA is TGTGCCTCCTCCCAAGGACAGGGTATAACTGGAAACACCATATATTTT. Amino acids: CASSQGQGITGNTIYF.